The sequence of this T cell receptor (beta chain) was determined in a study of cytomegalovirus exposure and HLA in healthy donors. Concerning this clone itself: Its cognate antigen is unknown.

PCR employed 60 Vbeta and 13 Jbeta primers. Measured with immunoSEQ multiplex PCR; TCRdb has only the in-frame clones, and not every one. The sample includes 150,000 to 200,000 clones, roughly nine tenths seen only once; the top ten take approximately 1.1%. With 3 bases clipped from V and 2 bases from J, the junction kept 6 bases outside the gene matches. Per the germline V gene, CDR1 is MNHEY and CDR2 is SMNVEV (reference sequence). The CDR3 has 15 amino acids. Whole-study results and caveats: Most observed TCR sequences were rare, whereas some public TCRs were detected in many donors. A later analysis associated some 16,000 TCR beta sequences with HLA alleles at a 0.05 false discovery rate. Analyses of presence and absence presupposed an approximately uniform sequencing depth across donors.

The material sequenced was PBMCs. The chain couples TRBV27 to TRBJ1-1, with 7 positions matching TRBD1. The sequence derives from a boy aged 2 to 10 in good health and CMV-seronegative. The CDR3, as DNA: TGTGCCAGCAGTTTCCTGGGACAGTCAAACACTGAAGCTTTCTTT. It is translated as CASSFLGQSNTEAFF.